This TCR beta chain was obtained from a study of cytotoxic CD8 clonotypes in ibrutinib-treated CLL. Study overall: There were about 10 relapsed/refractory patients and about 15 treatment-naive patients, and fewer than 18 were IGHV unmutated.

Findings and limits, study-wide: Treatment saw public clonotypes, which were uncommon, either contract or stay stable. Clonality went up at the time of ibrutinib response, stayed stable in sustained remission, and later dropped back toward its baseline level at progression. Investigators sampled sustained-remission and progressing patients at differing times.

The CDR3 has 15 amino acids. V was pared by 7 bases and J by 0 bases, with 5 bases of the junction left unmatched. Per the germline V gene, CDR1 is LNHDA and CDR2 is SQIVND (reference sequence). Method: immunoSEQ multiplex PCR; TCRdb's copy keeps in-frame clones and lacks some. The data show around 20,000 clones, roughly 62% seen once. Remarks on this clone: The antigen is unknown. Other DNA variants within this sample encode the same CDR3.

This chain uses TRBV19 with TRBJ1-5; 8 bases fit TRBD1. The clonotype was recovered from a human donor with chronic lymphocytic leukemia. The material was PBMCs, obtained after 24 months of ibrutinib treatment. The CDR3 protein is CASTPDRASNQPQHF. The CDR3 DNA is TGTGCCAGTACCCCGGACAGGGCTAGCAATCAGCCCCAGCATTTT.